Below, one TCR beta chain is given with its context. Its antigen target is currently unknown. No base qualities exist here, and no much larger clone lies one base off it. This entry belongs to a study of cytomegalovirus exposure and HLA in healthy donors (dated by TCRdb to about 2017). Study-level background: The 666 repertoires of the first cohort and the 120 validation repertoires were produced on the same platform, according to a later analysis. In addition to the first cohort of approximately 650 subjects, a separate validation cohort of approximately 120 different subjects was used. To predict cytomegalovirus infection status, the study combined high-throughput TCR immunosequencing, statistical association of individual TCRs with disease status, and machine learning. The study aimed to test whether cataloging public T cell receptors could reveal signatures of past pathogen exposure. The full study reports these points: The classifier was reported to diagnose cytomegalovirus status with high specificity and sensitivity in both the original cohort and the validation cohort. In vitro tests confirmed that three of the cytomegalovirus-associated TCR beta chains recognize cytomegalovirus antigens. The validation cohort had no HLA typing available for a later analysis, so co-occurrence within that cohort was assessed over all 120 or so repertoires. Across donors, most TCR sequences were observed very rarely, whereas some public TCRs were present in many individuals. A total of 164 TCR beta chains were listed by the study as associated with cytomegalovirus. The authors suggested that the approach could potentially be generalized to other disease states and immunological phenotypes. A later analysis found that TCRs clustered in the first cohort also tended to co-occur in the 100 to 150 validation repertoires, with 90% to 95% of cluster scores above 0.

The CDR1 and CDR2 encoded by the germline V gene are MGHRA and YSYEKL. The V end gives up 4 bases and the J end 0 bases, leaving 15 bases in the junction not matched to a gene. The CDR3 covers 18 residues, taking in both the cysteine and the phenylalanine. The entry retains the CDR3 DNA only, 54 bases that are in frame from base 1. Donors formed part of the validation cohort, which comprised over a hundred subjects and was distinct from the first cohort of several hundred subjects. Library method: the immunoSEQ multiplex PCR assay. Regarding the original processing steps: To diagnose cytomegalovirus status from the catalog of TCR beta chain sequences, a statistical classification framework was built. Not all clones reach the TCRdb copy of this immuneACCESS table, which keeps in-frame sequences only. Checked studies attribute under half of the gap to unresolved V genes and leave the rest unexplained. D and trimming come from the DNA, and the V and J calls and clone size come from that table. The sample yields about 240,000 clones; more than 75% were counted once. The ten largest clones take up roughly 1.2% of the sample.

Recombination linked TRBV4-1 to TRBJ2-7; 7 bases in the middle match TRBD2. Sequenced material: PBMCs. This receptor was taken from a woman aged 25 to 39 in good health and CMV-seropositive. The DNA sequence reads TGCGCCAGCAGCCTGGAGCGGGGAGGCCTCATCCCCTCCTACGAGCAGTACTTC. This translates into CASSLERGGLIPSYEQYF.